This T cell receptor beta chain is from a study of PD-L1 blockade in urothelial cancer. Study as a whole: Investigators checked blood 3 weeks (second dose) and 6 weeks after treatment start. T cell content in blood samples showed a median of 141,255.

TCRdb's table, derived via immunoSEQ multiplex PCR, lists solely in-frame clones and lacks some. The table lists 25,000 to 30,000 clones, around 84% of them singletons. Indicated time point: peripheral blood 6 weeks after treatment start. The CDR3 is 15 residues long. Between the trimmed V and J ends, which lost 5 bases and 3 bases, there was a span of 16 bases. From germline, CDR1 is SGHTA and CDR2 FQGNSA. This clone appeared once. This specimen was PBMCs, taken around atezolizumab (anti-PD-L1) treatment. The clonotype was recovered from a man in his sixties or seventies with urothelial cancer. The chain links TRBV7-2 to TRBJ1-2, with D tentatively TRBD1 (6 bases). The DNA of the CDR3 is TGTGCCAGCAGCCCAGGGGTCTTTCTTGACTATGGCTACACCTTC. It translates to CASSPGVFLDYGYTF.